This T cell receptor (beta chain) came from a study of control samples from healthy donors and cancer patients. Sequenced by immunoSEQ multiplex PCR; TCRdb stores in-frame clones only, minus some. This sample has about 130,000 clones, with 90% found just once. The CDR3 runs to 13 residues. Germline CDR1 and CDR2: SGHTA and FQGNSA. V was pared by 5 bases and J by 7 bases, with 12 bases between. The chain has TRBV7-2 and TRBJ1-5; no clear D. The sample was blood. The sequence was obtained from a man aged 40-49 years in good health. This chain's CDR3 is CASSPLPRQPQHF. The CDR3 DNA sequence: TGTGCCAGCAGCCCTCTTCCACGCCAGCCCCAGCATTTT.